This note documents a single T cell receptor beta chain sequence. Its specific antigen is unknown. Per-base quality was not reported, and no clone a single base away is much larger than it. The entry originates in a study of chronic HIV infection and antiretroviral therapy (dated by TCRdb to between 2014 and 2017). From its cysteine to its phenylalanine, the CDR3 spans 13 amino acids. Only CDR3 DNA remains: 39 bases, in frame from the first base. Cut back by 6 bases and 8 bases, the V and J ends lie 16 bases apart. Libraries were constructed by 5' RACE. The sequencer was an Illumina MiSeq. The raw public data were reprocessed by TCRdb itself: fastp quality trimming at Q25, MiXCR clonotype calling, in-frame beta chains only. CDR3 protein sequences are deduplicated, and each keeps its most common genes and DNA. This sample comprises about 38,000 distinct CDR3 sequences, more than 8% of them detected only once. The ten largest clonotypes hold around 3% of the sample.

Material: peripheral blood. Rearrangement joined TRBV12-3 or TRBV12-4 to TRBJ1-2; no confident D gene assignment can be made. The sequence was collected from an adult who had HIV and had not received antiretroviral therapy, or was an uninfected healthy control (not recorded which). The DNA sequence is TGTGCCAGCAGCATGGACGGTATGAGGGGCTACACCTTC. This yields the protein CASSMDGMRGYTF.